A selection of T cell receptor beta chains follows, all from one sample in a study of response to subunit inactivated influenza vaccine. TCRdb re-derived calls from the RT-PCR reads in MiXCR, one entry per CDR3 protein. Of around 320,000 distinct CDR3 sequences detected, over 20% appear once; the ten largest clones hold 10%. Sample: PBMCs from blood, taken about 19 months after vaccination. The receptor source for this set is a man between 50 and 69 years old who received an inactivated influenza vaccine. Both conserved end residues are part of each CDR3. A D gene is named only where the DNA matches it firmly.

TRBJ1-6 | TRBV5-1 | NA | CASSLSVGATWNSPLHF
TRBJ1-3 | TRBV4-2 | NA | CASSQEGRLGNTIYF
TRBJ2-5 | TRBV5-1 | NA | CASSGRQQETQYF
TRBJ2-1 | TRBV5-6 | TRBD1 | CASSFGTGLFDEQFF
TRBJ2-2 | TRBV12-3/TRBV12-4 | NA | CATQTGNTGELFF
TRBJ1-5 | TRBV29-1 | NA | CSVGGGSNQPQHF
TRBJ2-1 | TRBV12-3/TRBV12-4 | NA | CASSPSPGVNEQFF
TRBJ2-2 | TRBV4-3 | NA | CASSQVTPNRALTNPNTGELFF
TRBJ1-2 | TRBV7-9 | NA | CASSPRASDGYTF
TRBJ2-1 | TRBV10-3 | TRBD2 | CAISFKTSGRPLSYNEQFF
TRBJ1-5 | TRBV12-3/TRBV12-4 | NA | CASRRGQPTSNQPQHF
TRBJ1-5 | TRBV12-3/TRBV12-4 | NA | CASSDRISNQPQHF
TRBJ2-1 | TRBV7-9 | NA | CASSLLVGRGHNEQFF
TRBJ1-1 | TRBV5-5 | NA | CASNLVGSTEAFF
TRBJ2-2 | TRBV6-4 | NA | CASSESGEGELFF
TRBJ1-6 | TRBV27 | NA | CASSSIPGISYNSPLHF
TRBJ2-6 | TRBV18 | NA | CASSPVSGTGANVLTF
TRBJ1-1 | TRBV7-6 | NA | CASRKGVNTEAFF
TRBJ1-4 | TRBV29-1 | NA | CSAGDNFNEKLFF
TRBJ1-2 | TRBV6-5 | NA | CASQGSSYGYTF
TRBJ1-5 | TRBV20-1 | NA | CSARVRNSNQPQHF
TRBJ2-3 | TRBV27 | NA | CASSPQPGAGDTQYF
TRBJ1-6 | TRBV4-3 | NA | CASSDRDGNNSPLHF
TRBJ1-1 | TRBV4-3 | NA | CTSSQRVNTEAFF
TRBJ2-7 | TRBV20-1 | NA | CSAQDLYEQYF
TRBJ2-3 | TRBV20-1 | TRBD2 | CSARETSGTDTQYF
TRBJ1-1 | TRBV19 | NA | CASRQTLNTEAFF
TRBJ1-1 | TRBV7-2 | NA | CASSSSRRGEAFF
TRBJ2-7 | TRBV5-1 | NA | CASSLWTGTYEQYF
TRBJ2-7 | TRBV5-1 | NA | CASSLSSLGTSYEQYF
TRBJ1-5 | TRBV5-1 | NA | CASSLNGPGGSNQPQHF
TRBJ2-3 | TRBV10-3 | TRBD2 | CAISVGLAGGDTQYF
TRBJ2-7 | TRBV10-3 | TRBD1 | CAISAPGTGQNEQYF
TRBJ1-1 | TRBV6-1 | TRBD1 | CASSATGVNTEAFF
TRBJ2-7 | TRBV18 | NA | CASSPFLFYEQYF
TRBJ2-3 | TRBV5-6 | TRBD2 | CASSLLGTTLGTQYF
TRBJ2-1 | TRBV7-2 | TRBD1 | CASSPRGPGGYNEQFF
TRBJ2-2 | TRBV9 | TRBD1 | CASSFNPGDRGTGELFF
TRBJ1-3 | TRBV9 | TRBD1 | CASSGRDSENTIYF
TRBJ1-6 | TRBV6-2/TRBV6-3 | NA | CASSFHRDGSAPLHF